The subject of this entry is one T cell receptor (beta chain). Germline CDR1 is MNHNS and CDR2 is SASEGT. Losses at the gene ends were 4 bases for V and 5 bases for J; bases not matched to a gene: 16. CDR3 length: 18 residues. Only in-frame clones appear in the TCRdb table, and some are missing; sequencing was by immunoSEQ multiplex PCR. The sample holds over 35,000 clones, 75% to 90% seen once. This entry comes from a study of OX40 agonist ivuxolimab in advanced cancers. About the research overall: Given to patients was ivuxolimab, an agonistic anti-OX40 (CD134) antibody. A male proportion of about 84% was recorded, with mean age around 62 years and range 23 to 79.

The J gene is TRBJ2-2, the V gene TRBV6-1, with TRBD1 matching over 7 bases. This sample comprised CD4+ or CD8+ T cells sorted from blood, obtained in a trial of the OX40 agonist ivuxolimab. The clonotype was recovered from an adult with an advanced solid tumor such as melanoma, head and neck, liver or kidney cancer. The CDR3 here is CASSGLGQGVIGTGELFF. The CDR3, as DNA: TGTGCCAGCAGTGGTTTGGGCCAGGGGGTTATTGGTACCGGGGAGCTGTTTTTT.